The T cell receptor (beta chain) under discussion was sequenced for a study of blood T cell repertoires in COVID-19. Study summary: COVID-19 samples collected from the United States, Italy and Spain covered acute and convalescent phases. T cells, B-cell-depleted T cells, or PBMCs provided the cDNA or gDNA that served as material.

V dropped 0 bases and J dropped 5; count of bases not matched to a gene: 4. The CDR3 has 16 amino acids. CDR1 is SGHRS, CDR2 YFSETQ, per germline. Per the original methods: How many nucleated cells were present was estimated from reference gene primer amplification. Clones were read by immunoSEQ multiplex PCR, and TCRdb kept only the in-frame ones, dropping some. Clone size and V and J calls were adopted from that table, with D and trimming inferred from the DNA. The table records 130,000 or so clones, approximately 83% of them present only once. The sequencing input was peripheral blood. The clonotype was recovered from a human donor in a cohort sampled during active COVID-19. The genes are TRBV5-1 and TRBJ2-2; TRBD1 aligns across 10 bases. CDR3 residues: CASSLAGTGATGELFF. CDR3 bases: TGCGCCAGCAGCTTGGCTGGGACAGGGGCAACCGGGGAGCTGTTTTTT.